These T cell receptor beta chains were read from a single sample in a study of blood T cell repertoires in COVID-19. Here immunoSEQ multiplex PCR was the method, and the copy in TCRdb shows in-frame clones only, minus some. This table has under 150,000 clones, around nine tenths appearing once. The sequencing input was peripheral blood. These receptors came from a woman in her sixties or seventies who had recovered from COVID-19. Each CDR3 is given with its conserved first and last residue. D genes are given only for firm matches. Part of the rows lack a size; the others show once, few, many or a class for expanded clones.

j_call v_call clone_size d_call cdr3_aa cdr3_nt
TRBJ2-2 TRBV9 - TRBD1 CASSRTGVNTGELFF TGTGCCAGCAGCCGGACAGGGGTAAACACCGGGGAGCTGTTTTTT
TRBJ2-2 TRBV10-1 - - CASSETRAGELFF TGCGCCAGCAGTGAGACCCGGGCCGGGGAGCTGTTTTTT
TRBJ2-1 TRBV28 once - CASSPPRRGHLNEQFF TGTGCCAGCAGTCCCCCCCGCAGGGGCCATCTGAATGAGCAGTTCTTC
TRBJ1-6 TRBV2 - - CASSEFVLQPLHF TGTGCCAGCAGTGAATTCGTTTTACAACCCCTCCACTTT
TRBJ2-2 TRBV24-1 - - CATSDTVLNTGELFF TGTGCCACCAGTGATACAGTCCTCAACACCGGGGAGCTGTTTTTT
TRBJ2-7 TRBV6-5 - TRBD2 CASSAVSGGDEQYF TGTGCCAGCAGCGCCGTTAGCGGGGGTGACGAGCAGTACTTC
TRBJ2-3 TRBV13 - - CASSNPWGLRTDTQYF TGTGCCAGCAGCAATCCGTGGGGGCTACGCACAGATACGCAGTATTTT
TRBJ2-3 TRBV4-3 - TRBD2 CASSPRGGSETDTQYF TGCGCCAGCAGCCCCCGGGGGGGGTCTGAGACAGATACGCAGTATTTT
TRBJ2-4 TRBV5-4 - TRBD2 CASSLGAGVSKNIQYF TGTGCCAGCAGCCTGGGAGCGGGAGTCTCCAAAAACATTCAGTACTTC
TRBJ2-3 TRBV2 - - CASGSYQVADTQYF TGTGCCAGCGGGAGTTACCAGGTAGCAGATACGCAGTATTTT
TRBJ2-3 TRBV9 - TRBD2 CASSRSGGSTDTQYF TGTGCCAGCAGTCGGTCGGGGGGGAGCACAGATACGCAGTATTTT
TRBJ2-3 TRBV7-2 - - CASTEGGRSMVTQYF TGTGCCAGCACCGAGGGGGGGCGCAGTATGGTTACGCAGTATTTT
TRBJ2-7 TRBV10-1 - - CANPGGYEQYF TGCGCCAATCCCGGGGGTTACGAGCAGTACTTC
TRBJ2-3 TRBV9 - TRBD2 CASSRTSGLDTQYF TGTGCCAGCAGCCGGACTAGCGGTTTAGATACGCAGTATTTT
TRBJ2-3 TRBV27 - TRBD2 CASSDRWPRLAESTDTQYF TGTGCCAGCAGTGACCGATGGCCCCGACTAGCGGAGAGCACAGATACGCAGTATTTT
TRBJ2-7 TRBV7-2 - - CASSAGGQPYEQYF TGTGCCAGCAGCGCCGGGGGGCAGCCTTACGAGCAGTACTTC
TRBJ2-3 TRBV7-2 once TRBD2 CASSLRAGLTDTQYF TGTGCCAGCAGCTTGCGAGCGGGACTCACAGATACGCAGTATTTT
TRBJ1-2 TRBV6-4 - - CASSLTGNRYGYTF TGTGCCAGCAGCCTTACAGGGAATCGGTATGGCTACACCTTC
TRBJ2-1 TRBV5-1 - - CASNAGLWNEQFF TGCGCCAGCAATGCAGGTCTTTGGAATGAGCAGTTCTTC
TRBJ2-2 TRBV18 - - CASSPPWPRTGELFF TGTGCCAGCTCACCCCCGTGGCCTAGGACCGGGGAGCTGTTTTTT
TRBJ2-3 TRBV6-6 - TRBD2 CAGSREGITDTQYF TGTGCCGGATCGAGGGAGGGGATCACAGATACGCAGTATTTT
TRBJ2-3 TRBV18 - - CASSPALGGTDTQYF TGTGCCAGCTCACCAGCTCTGGGGGGTACAGATACGCAGTATTTT
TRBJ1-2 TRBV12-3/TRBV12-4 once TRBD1 CASSLQGVDGYTF TGTGCCAGCAGTTTACAGGGGGTGGATGGCTACACCTTC
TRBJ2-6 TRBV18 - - CASSPETASGANVLTF TGTGCCAGCTCACCAGAGACAGCCTCTGGGGCCAACGTCCTGACTTTC
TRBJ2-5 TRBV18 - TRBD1 CASSSGTGWQETQYF TGTGCCAGCTCATCTGGGACAGGGTGGCAAGAGACCCAGTACTTC
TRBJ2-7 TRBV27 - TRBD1 CASSLSWDRSSYEQYF TGTGCCAGCAGTTTATCTTGGGACAGGTCCTCCTACGAGCAGTACTTC
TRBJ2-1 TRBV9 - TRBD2 CASSISGRGDEQFF TGTGCCAGCAGCATTAGCGGGAGGGGGGATGAGCAGTTCTTC
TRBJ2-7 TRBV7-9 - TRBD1 CASSPGQGAFHEQYF TGTGCCAGCAGCCCGGGACAGGGGGCGTTCCACGAGCAGTACTTC
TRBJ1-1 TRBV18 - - CASSPEGQMNTEAFF TGTGCCAGCTCACCTGAAGGACAGATGAACACTGAAGCTTTCTTT
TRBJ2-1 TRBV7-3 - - CASSHSSSYNEQFF TGTGCCAGCAGCCATTCTAGCTCCTACAATGAGCAGTTCTTC
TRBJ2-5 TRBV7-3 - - CASSLSYRPETLYF TGTGCCAGCAGCTTAAGCTATAGACCCGAGACTCTGTACTTC
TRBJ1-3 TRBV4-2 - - CASSQFLAAGRHTIYF TGTGCCAGCAGCCAATTCTTAGCGGCAGGGAGACACACCATATATTTT
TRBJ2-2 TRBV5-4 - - CASSLNEGGELFF TGTGCCAGCAGCTTGAATGAGGGCGGGGAGCTGTTTTTT
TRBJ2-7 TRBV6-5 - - CATQRRGLYEQYF TGTGCCACCCAGAGGAGGGGGCTTTACGAGCAGTACTTC
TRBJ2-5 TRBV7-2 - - CASSISRDTRETQYF TGTGCCAGCAGCATATCCCGGGACACAAGAGAGACCCAGTACTTC
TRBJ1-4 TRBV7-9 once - CASSPLRGNEKLFF TGTGCCAGCAGCCCTCTCCGGGGTAATGAAAAACTGTTTTTT